The T cell receptor (beta chain) under discussion was sequenced for a study of T-cell memory formation after mild COVID-19. About the study: Largely donor-specific sequence clusters came from a couple of donors. Findings and limits, study-wide: There was no confirmation that second-wave clones peaking on day 37 were SARS-CoV-2 specific. Clones shrinking between day 15 and 85 showed a balanced CD4/CD8 split, and those that grew later tilted toward CD4+.

V dropped 5 bases and J dropped 0 bases, with 14 bases sitting between them. Germline CDR1 LNHDA, CDR2 SQIVND (reference sequence). CDR3 size: 16 residues. Using its own MiXCR run on the 5' RACE reads, TCRdb lists one record per CDR3 protein. Of tens of thousands of distinct CDR3 sequences in the sample, around 15% were seen once. This clonotype was picked up a small number of times. Its antigen remains unidentified. This sequence was found in an adult woman who had mild COVID-19 (a few samples of this study predate the infection). Cell type and time point are not known. Sequencing was carried out using PBMCs or a T cell subset sorted from them (not recorded which). The rearrangement uses TRBV19 and TRBJ2-1; D remains ambiguous. The CDR3 protein is CASSPLEQSSYNEQFF. CDR3 bases: TGTGCCAGTAGTCCCCTTGAGCAGAGCTCCTACAATGAGCAGTTCTTC.